The 25 T cell receptor beta chains below all came from one sample that was sequenced in a study of tumor-infiltrating lymphocytes in primary liver carcinoma. The input was 450 to 500 ng total RNA; TCR beta cDNA was made from it with a constant-region primer. Construction of TCR beta libraries relied on three successive nested multiplex PCR rounds employing slightly modified ARM-PCR. The first two PCR rounds used TRBV1-TRBV30 forward primers with a C-beta reverse primer, roughly 11 cycles each. One entry per CDR3 protein results from TCRdb running MiXCR on the multiplex PCR reads. The table has 100,000 or so distinct CDR3 sequences, around 73% seen once. The tissue used was unsorted bulk material of about 19-31 mg. RNA and DNA were co-extracted from it with the AllPrep DNA/RNA mini kit. The sample consisted of liver tumor tissue from sampling region 2. Subset: tumor region T2, inferior pole. These receptors came from a woman aged 55 to 70 with primary liver carcinoma and hepatitis B virus infection.

This clonotype was observed once. An end of the junction does not agree with germline; a read error may underlie this. V usage is TRBV11-3 and J usage is TRBJ2-1, with D perhaps matching TRBD1 (5 bases). From germline, CDR1 is SGHNT and CDR2 YENEEA. CDR3 size: 15 residues. CDR3 DNA sequence: TGTGCCAGTAGCTCACAGGTTCCTCTCAACAAAGAACAGTTCTTC. Amino acids: CASSSQVPLNKEQFF.

On this clonotype itself: Germline is not matched at one junction end, which may reflect a read error. The chain recombines TRBV10-1 with TRBJ2-3; D might be TRBD1 (6 bases). The CDR3 covers 16 residues. Germline V gene sequence: CDR1 WNHNN, CDR2 SYGVQD (reference sequence). CDR3 loop: CTSSVGTPYSTDTQYF. The CDR3, as DNA: TGCACCAGCAGTGTGGGGACACCTTACAGCACAGATACGCAGTATTTT.

This clonotype was detected once. V usage is TRBV2 and J usage is TRBJ1-6; D gene unclear. The V gene lost 6 bases and the J gene lost 4 bases, with 13 bases spanning the gap. There are 15 residues in the CDR3. Germline CDR1 reads SNHLY; CDR2 reads FYNNEI. For the CDR3, the DNA is TGTGCCAGCAGGGCAGACGCCGGATATAATTCACCCCTCCACTTT. This translates into CASRADAGYNSPLHF.

This clonotype was recorded only once. This may be a read error, as it is one base from a much larger clone. CDR3: CATSGVGPDNEQFF. The CDR3 bases are TGTGCCACCAGTGGGGTAGGGCCAGACAATGAGCAGTTCTTC. The chain has TRBV24-1 and TRBJ2-1; D is undetermined. The CDR3 extends over 14 amino acids. The V and J ends lost 5 bases and 5 bases respectively, with 12 bases between them. Germline V lookup: CDR1 KGHDR, CDR2 SFDVKD.

The chain couples TRBV20-1 to TRBJ2-1, with D maybe TRBD1 (5 bases). V lost 1 base to trimming and J lost 5 bases, with 12 bases between them. Germline-derived CDR1 and CDR2 are DFQATT and SNEGSKA (reference sequence). This CDR3 has 14 amino acids. CDR3 sequence reads: CSARAPSGNNEQFF. CDR3 DNA sequence: TGCAGTGCTAGAGCCCCCTCAGGGAACAATGAGCAGTTCTTC.

In its sample, this clonotype was seen once. A read error is likely, as this CDR3 ends without the conserved phenylalanine or tryptophan. V is TRBV5-6 and J is TRBJ2-5; D uncertain. CDR1 is SGHDT and CDR2 is YYEEEE in the germline V gene. This CDR3 comprises 14 residues. The CDR3 coding sequence is TGTGCCAGCAGCTTGTACGCCAAAAAAGAGGCCCAGTACTCC. Translated: CASSLYAKKEAQYS.

This chain links TRBV4-1 with TRBJ2-1; 11 nucleotides line up with TRBD2. The germline V gene has CDR1 MGHRA and CDR2 YSYEKL. The junction had 25 bases not matched to a gene; V was cut back by 10 bases and J by 8 bases. This CDR3 contains 19 residues. The CDR3 here is CANSQDSPTVGTSGYEQFF. CDR3 DNA: TGCGCCAATAGCCAAGACTCCCCGACGGTAGGGACTAGCGGATATGAGCAGTTCTTC.

The chain uses TRBV11-3 and TRBJ2-1; 11 bases align to TRBD2. Trimming cost V 5 bases and J 6 bases; bases outside gene matches: 18. The germline V gene has CDR1 SGHNT and CDR2 YENEEA. This CDR3 has 19 amino acids. The CDR3 sequence is CASSAGQEGLAGGFNEQFF. CDR3 nucleotides: TGTGCCAGCAGCGCCGGACAAGAGGGGCTAGCGGGAGGATTCAATGAGCAGTTCTTC.

The chain couples TRBV10-2 to TRBJ2-1; D is possibly TRBD1 (6 bases). The CDR3 sequence is 13 residues long. V was pared by 8 bases and J by 4 bases, with 12 bases between. Germline CDR1 and CDR2: WSHSY and SAAADI. CDR3 sequence reads: CASLGRGYNEQFF. The CDR3 DNA reads TGCGCCAGCCTGGGAAGGGGGTACAATGAGCAGTTCTTC.

This chain links TRBV28 with TRBJ2-1; 9 bases agree with TRBD2. Trimming removed 6 bases from V and 8 bases from J; junction bases left unmatched: 8. This CDR3 is built from 14 residues. CDR1 MDHEN and CDR2 SYDVKM come from the germline V gene. The CDR3 DNA is TGTGCCAGCAGACCTAGCGGGAAGCGCGATGAGCAGTTCTTC. This gives the protein CASRPSGKRDEQFF.

Many counts were recorded for this clonotype. The chain joins TRBV10-3 to TRBJ2-7; the match to TRBD1 covers 9 bases. With 10 bases clipped from V and 2 bases from J, the junction kept 3 bases outside the gene matches. The CDR3 is 12 amino acids. Germline assignment: CDR1 ENHRY and CDR2 SYGVKD. CDR3 loop: CATWTGAYEQYF. The CDR3 coding sequence is TGTGCCACCTGGACAGGGGCCTACGAGCAGTACTTC.

Worth noting for this clonotype: One junction end disagrees with the germline gene, perhaps due to a read error. The chain uses TRBV6-2 or TRBV6-3 and TRBJ2-7, with 8 bases aligning to TRBD1. This CDR3 has 15 amino acids. Germline values: CDR1 MNHEY, CDR2 SVGEGT. The CDR3 spells CVSTFRQGRSYKQYF. DNA for the CDR3: TGTGTCAGCACCTTTCGACAGGGGCGAAGCTACAAGCAGTACTTC.

The rearrangement links TRBV5-5 to TRBJ2-1; D remains ambiguous. This CDR3 contains 18 residues. The germline CDR1 and CDR2 sequences are SGHKS and YYEKEE (reference sequence). V lost 0 bases and J 5 bases, leaving 21 bases between the germline ends. CDR3 coding DNA: TGTGCCAGCAGCTTGGGTTGGGGTACCGGTCTAGGGAACAATGAGCAGTTCTTC. It yields the protein CASSLGWGTGLGNNEQFF.

Comment on this clonotype: With a much larger clone just one base away, this may be a read error. The chain is built from TRBV7-9 and TRBJ2-3; 13 nucleotides align to TRBD2. Per germline, CDR1 SEHNR and CDR2 FQNEAQ (reference sequence). The CDR3 totals 16 residues. DNA for the CDR3: TGTGCCAGCAGGATACCCGGGACTAGCGGGACAGATATGCAGTATTTT. As protein: CASRIPGTSGTDMQYF.

With respect to this clonotype: Since a much larger clone is just one base distant, this may be a read error. V usage is TRBV28 and J usage is TRBJ1-2; a possible D gene is TRBD1 (5 bases). The V and J ends lost 3 bases and 2 bases respectively, with 10 bases between them. Germline CDR1 reads MDHEN; CDR2 reads SYDVKM. The CDR3 is 14 amino acids. CDR3 loop: CASSLGPSNYGYTF. CDR3 in DNA: TGTGCCAGCAGTTTGGGACCGTCGAACTATGGCTACACCTTC.

V gene TRBV20-1 combines with J gene TRBJ1-3; D is undetermined. CDR3 length: 11 amino acids. The V gene's germline CDR1 is DFQATT and CDR2 SNEGSKA (reference sequence). Trimming shortened V by 0 bases and J by 7 bases, and 4 bases separated the two germline ends. CDR3 residues: CSARDPNTIYF. As DNA, the CDR3 is TGCAGTGCTAGAGATCCCAACACCATATATTTT.

On this clonotype itself: One end of the junction fails to match germline, which may point to a read error. V is TRBV6-1 and J is TRBJ2-6; 9 positions agree with TRBD1. CDR1 and CDR2 (germline): MNHNS, SASEGT. The CDR3 is 15 residues long. This chain's CDR3 is CTSSEQGAGANVLAF. The CDR3, as DNA: TGTACCAGCAGTGAACAGGGGGCTGGGGCCAACGTCCTGGCTTTC.

This sequence joins TRBV7-2 and TRBJ2-5; 13 bases fit TRBD2. CDR3 length: 16 residues. With V trimmed by 6 bases and J by 4 bases, 8 bases remained unmatched. Germline V lookup: CDR1 SGHTA, CDR2 FQGNSA. This CDR3 is CASRSTGTSGTETQYF. The DNA of the CDR3 is TGTGCCAGCAGATCGACCGGGACTAGCGGGACAGAGACCCAGTACTTC.

Points on this clonotype: This may be a read error: a much more frequent sequence differs by one nucleotide. The chain combines TRBV5-1 with TRBJ2-2; 7 nucleotides align to TRBD2. The CDR3 length is 14 residues. Germline V CDR1 and CDR2: SGHRS, YFSETQ. V lost 6 bases, J lost 3 bases, and 5 bases stayed unmatched. The CDR3 region has the DNA TGCGCCAGCACCGGGAGGAGAGACACCGGGGAGCTGTTTTTT. Amino acids: CASTGRRDTGELFF.

This chain connects TRBV6-1 to TRBJ1-2, with a tentative D call TRBD1 (5 bases). CDR1 is MNHNS, CDR2 SASEGT, per germline. Deletions cut 5 bases from V and 7 bases from J, with 23 bases between. This CDR3 is built from 16 residues. In DNA form, the CDR3 reads TGTGCCAGCAGTCAACTCTTGACAGACGCGTTCTGTGGCTACACCTTC. It encodes CASSQLLTDAFCGYTF.

The rearrangement uses TRBV20-1 and TRBJ2-3; possibly TRBD2 for D (6 bases). The CDR3 length is 17 residues. V was pared by 3 bases and J by 1 base, with 20 bases between. The germline CDR1 and CDR2 sequences are DFQATT and SNEGSKA (reference sequence). The CDR3 DNA sequence: TGCAGTGCTAGCTCCTCCATCGAGCGGGCACGCACAGATACGCAGTATTTT. Translating gives CSASSSIERARTDTQYF.

The rearrangement uses TRBV11-2 and TRBJ2-6; a weak D match, TRBD1 (5 bases). Deletions cut 5 bases from V and 4 bases from J, with 21 bases between. CDR1 is SGHAT, CDR2 FQNNGV, per germline. The CDR3 runs to 18 residues. In DNA, the CDR3 is TGTGCCAGCAGCCTATTCCCAGGGTCACTGAGGGGGGCCAACGTCCTGACTTTC. Protein: CASSLFPGSLRGANVLTF.

Of note for this clonotype: The CDR3 end shows no conserved phenylalanine or tryptophan, and so a read error is likely. The DNA is left out, because the CDR3 cannot be placed on it with certainty; the CDR3 is given as TCRdb lists it. This chain links TRBV6-5 with TRBJ2-4; the table's D call of TRBD1 was not tested on the DNA. The CDR3 extends over 16 residues, inclusive of both ends. Looked up from germline, CDR1 is MNHEY and CDR2 is SVGAGI. CDR3: CASSQNRDRVPNIQCL.

A word on this clonotype: This may be a read error: a much more frequent sequence differs by one nucleotide. The rearrangement uses TRBV5-1 and TRBJ1-4, with 8 nucleotides matching TRBD1. Unmatched junction bases numbered 13, after V lost 7 bases and J lost 8 bases. The germline V gene encodes CDR1 SGHRS and CDR2 YFSETQ. This CDR3 comprises 15 residues. CDR3 bases: TGCGCCAGCTGCGAAGGACAGGGCGGAAGGGAAAAACTGTTTTTT. As protein: CASCEGQGGREKLFF. The variable domain in full, completed from reference TRBV5-1 and TRBJ1-4, reads KAGVTQTPRYLIKTRGQQVTLSCSPISGHRSVSWYQQTPGQGLQFLFEYFSETQRNKGNFPGRFSGRQFSNSRSEMNVSTLELGDSALYLCASCEGQGGREKLFFGSGTQLSVL.

For this clonotype: As the CDR3 is not closed by the conserved phenylalanine or tryptophan, this likely results from a read error. The V call is TRBV5-1, the J call TRBJ1-4; D may be TRBD1 (6 bases). The CDR3 extends over 13 amino acids. The V end lost 4 bases, the J end lost 5 bases, and 9 bases lay between the germline ends. Germline loops: CDR1 SGHRS, CDR2 YFSETQ. The CDR3 region has the DNA TGCGCCAGCAGCCCGGGGGCGAATGAAAAACTGTTTTTA. As protein: CASSPGANEKLFL.